This is a list of T cell receptor beta chains from one sample in a study of blood T cell repertoires in COVID-19. The protocol was immunoSEQ multiplex PCR, while the TCRdb copy is restricted to in-frame clones and leaves out a portion. The sample carries hundreds of thousands of clones, 70% to 90% recorded once. Sequences were obtained from peripheral blood. All receptors come from a woman between 65 and 79 years old with active or convalescent COVID-19. CDR3s include the opening cysteine and the closing phenylalanine or tryptophan. D genes are given only for firm matches. Where a row states a size, it is once, few, many or the class of an expanded clone; other rows omit it.

D gene: NA
V gene: TRBV3-1/TRBV3-2
clone size: NA
J gene: TRBJ1-1
CDR3 DNA: TGTGCCAGCAGCCATTCAGGGTTGAACACTGAAGCTTTCTTT
CDR3 protein: CASSHSGLNTEAFF

D gene: TRBD1
V gene: TRBV6-5
clone size: NA
J gene: TRBJ2-7
CDR3 DNA: TGTGCCAGCAGTTATTTGGGACAGGGAAGGAACGAGCAGTACTTC
CDR3 protein: CASSYLGQGRNEQYF

D gene: NA
V gene: TRBV28
clone size: NA
J gene: TRBJ1-6
CDR3 DNA: TGTGCCAGCAGTTTATCAGGGGTTAATTCACCCCTCCACTTT
CDR3 protein: CASSLSGVNSPLHF

D gene: NA
V gene: TRBV18
clone size: NA
J gene: TRBJ1-2
CDR3 DNA: TGTGCCAGCTCACAGGTCGGGTTAATCGTGAACTCTGGCTACACCTTC
CDR3 protein: CASSQVGLIVNSGYTF

D gene: NA
V gene: TRBV7-8
clone size: NA
J gene: TRBJ2-5
CDR3 DNA: TGTGCCAGCAGCCGAGGTGGCTATGGAGCGAAGGAGACCCAGTACTTC
CDR3 protein: CASSRGGYGAKETQYF

D gene: NA
V gene: TRBV4-1
clone size: NA
J gene: TRBJ2-1
CDR3 DNA: TGCGCCAGCAGCCGAGCAGGGGACCCCTCCTACAATGAGCAGTTCTTC
CDR3 protein: CASSRAGDPSYNEQFF

D gene: TRBD1
V gene: TRBV9
clone size: NA
J gene: TRBJ2-5
CDR3 DNA: TGTGCCAGCAGCGTAAACAGGGGAGAGACCCAGTACTTC
CDR3 protein: CASSVNRGETQYF

D gene: NA
V gene: TRBV7-8
clone size: few
J gene: TRBJ2-1
CDR3 DNA: TGTGCCAGCAGCCTCCAAGGCGGGGCCTACAATGAGCAGTTCTTC
CDR3 protein: CASSLQGGAYNEQFF

D gene: NA
V gene: TRBV6-5
clone size: NA
J gene: TRBJ2-1
CDR3 DNA: TGTGCCAGCAGTTACAAGCTAGCTGACTTGTATGAGCAGTTCTTC
CDR3 protein: CASSYKLADLYEQFF

D gene: NA
V gene: TRBV15
clone size: NA
J gene: TRBJ1-2
CDR3 DNA: TGTGCCACCAGCAGAGAGCACAGGAACTATGGCTACACCTTC
CDR3 protein: CATSREHRNYGYTF

D gene: TRBD2
V gene: TRBV27
clone size: once
J gene: TRBJ2-1
CDR3 DNA: TGTGCCAGCAGTACTAGACTAGCGGGTGGCTCCTACAATGAGCAGTTCTTC
CDR3 protein: CASSTRLAGGSYNEQFF

D gene: TRBD1
V gene: TRBV5-1
clone size: NA
J gene: TRBJ2-3
CDR3 DNA: TGCGCCAGCAGCTTGGCAGGGGGTACTACAGATACGCAGTATTTT
CDR3 protein: CASSLAGGTTDTQYF

D gene: NA
V gene: TRBV7-2
clone size: NA
J gene: TRBJ2-1
CDR3 DNA: TGTGCCAGCAGCTTGGCCTCCTACAATGAGCAGTTCTTC
CDR3 protein: CASSLASYNEQFF

D gene: NA
V gene: TRBV19
clone size: NA
J gene: TRBJ1-6
CDR3 DNA: TGTGCGGGCCGTCCGAGCGGAGGTAGGGCCCTCCACTTT
CDR3 protein: CAGRPSGGRALHF

D gene: NA
V gene: TRBV3-1/TRBV3-2
clone size: NA
J gene: TRBJ2-7
CDR3 DNA: TGTGCCAGCAGCCCGCACCCAGCGGCCTACGAGCAGTACTTC
CDR3 protein: CASSPHPAAYEQYF

D gene: TRBD1
V gene: TRBV28
clone size: NA
J gene: TRBJ2-7
CDR3 DNA: TGTGCCAGCACCCCGGACAGGGACGAGCAGTACTTC
CDR3 protein: CASTPDRDEQYF

D gene: TRBD2
V gene: TRBV5-1
clone size: NA
J gene: TRBJ2-7
CDR3 DNA: TGCGCCAGCAGTTCCCTCCGGGGGGGCCCCTACGAGCAGTACTTC
CDR3 protein: CASSSLRGGPYEQYF

D gene: NA
V gene: TRBV7-9
clone size: NA
J gene: TRBJ1-1
CDR3 DNA: TGTGCCAGCAGCTTAGAAGGGGCTCTTGAAGCTTTCTTT
CDR3 protein: CASSLEGALEAFF

D gene: NA
V gene: TRBV11-2
clone size: NA
J gene: TRBJ2-5
CDR3 DNA: TGTGCCAGCAGCTTGGGGGGGGCGCGGATCCAAGAGACCCAGTACTTC
CDR3 protein: CASSLGGARIQETQYF

D gene: TRBD1
V gene: TRBV14
clone size: NA
J gene: TRBJ1-2
CDR3 DNA: TGTGCCAGCAGCCCTGGACAGGGAGGATGGTTCAAGGGGGACTATGGCTACACCTTC
CDR3 protein: CASSPGQGGWFKGDYGYTF

D gene: TRBD1
V gene: TRBV19
clone size: few
J gene: TRBJ1-4
CDR3 DNA: TGTGCCAGTAGTTCAAGGACAGGACTATTTGAAAAACTGTTTTTT
CDR3 protein: CASSSRTGLFEKLFF

D gene: NA
V gene: TRBV7-9
clone size: NA
J gene: TRBJ1-4
CDR3 DNA: TGTGCCAGCAGCTTACCAAGCCGGGGTGAAAAACTGTTTTTT
CDR3 protein: CASSLPSRGEKLFF

D gene: TRBD2
V gene: TRBV27
clone size: once
J gene: TRBJ2-1
CDR3 DNA: TGTGCCAGCAGTTTAAGGGCGGGAGAAGTTTATGAGCAGTTCTTC
CDR3 protein: CASSLRAGEVYEQFF

D gene: TRBD1
V gene: TRBV7-3
clone size: NA
J gene: TRBJ2-3
CDR3 DNA: TGTGCCAGCAGCCCTGGGACAGGGAGGACAGATACGCAGTATTTT
CDR3 protein: CASSPGTGRTDTQYF

D gene: TRBD1
V gene: TRBV11-2
clone size: NA
J gene: TRBJ2-2
CDR3 DNA: TGTGCCAGCAGCTCATCGGGCTCTGGACAGGGTCCCGGGGAGCTGTTTTTT
CDR3 protein: CASSSSGSGQGPGELFF

D gene: TRBD2
V gene: TRBV19
clone size: once
J gene: TRBJ2-5
CDR3 DNA: TGTGCCACCGGGAGGGAGACCCAGTACTTC
CDR3 protein: CATGRETQYF

D gene: NA
V gene: TRBV7-6
clone size: NA
J gene: TRBJ1-4
CDR3 DNA: TGTGCCAGCAGCCCAGACAGGTCTACTAATGAAAAACTGTTTTTT
CDR3 protein: CASSPDRSTNEKLFF

D gene: NA
V gene: TRBV5-1
clone size: NA
J gene: TRBJ1-5
CDR3 DNA: TGCGCCAGCAGGCGTCAGCCCCAGCATTTT
CDR3 protein: CASRRQPQHF

D gene: NA
V gene: TRBV7-2
clone size: NA
J gene: TRBJ2-3
CDR3 DNA: TGTGCCAGCAGCTCCCGCGCAGGGGTAGATACGCAGTATTTT
CDR3 protein: CASSSRAGVDTQYF

D gene: NA
V gene: TRBV5-6
clone size: NA
J gene: TRBJ2-2
CDR3 DNA: TGTGCCAGCAGCCCATACACCGGGGAGCTGTTTTTT
CDR3 protein: CASSPYTGELFF

D gene: NA
V gene: TRBV28
clone size: NA
J gene: TRBJ1-4
CDR3 DNA: TGTGCCAGCAGTTTGGCCGGGTTTAATGAAAAACTGTTTTTT
CDR3 protein: CASSLAGFNEKLFF

D gene: NA
V gene: TRBV21-1
clone size: NA
J gene: TRBJ2-7
CDR3 DNA: TGTGCCAGCAGCCCTCAATGGGTAGCGGGAGACGTTTACGAGCAGTACTTC
CDR3 protein: CASSPQWVAGDVYEQYF

D gene: TRBD1
V gene: TRBV29-1
clone size: NA
J gene: TRBJ1-3
CDR3 DNA: TGCAGCGTTTTCGGAGACAGGGTGGGCGGAAACACCATATATTTT
CDR3 protein: CSVFGDRVGGNTIYF

D gene: NA
V gene: TRBV28
clone size: few
J gene: TRBJ1-6
CDR3 DNA: TGTGCCAGCAGTTCCCCCCGCCTATCACCCCTCCACTTT
CDR3 protein: CASSSPRLSPLHF

D gene: NA
V gene: TRBV30
clone size: NA
J gene: TRBJ1-2
CDR3 DNA: TGTGCCTGGAGTGTCGGAGGGGTTGCGAGCTATGGCTACACCTTC
CDR3 protein: CAWSVGGVASYGYTF

D gene: NA
V gene: TRBV5-1
clone size: NA
J gene: TRBJ1-2
CDR3 DNA: TGCGCCAGCAGCTGGGTGGGGGCTGATGGCTACACCTTC
CDR3 protein: CASSWVGADGYTF

D gene: NA
V gene: TRBV4-1
clone size: NA
J gene: TRBJ1-5
CDR3 DNA: TGCGCCAGCAGCCCGATCGGGGGGGGGCGTAATCAGCCCCAGCATTTT
CDR3 protein: CASSPIGGGRNQPQHF

D gene: TRBD2
V gene: TRBV7-2
clone size: NA
J gene: TRBJ2-7
CDR3 DNA: TGTGCCAGCAGCCCGAGCGGGGACGAGCAGTACTTC
CDR3 protein: CASSPSGDEQYF

D gene: TRBD2
V gene: TRBV6-2/TRBV6-3
clone size: NA
J gene: TRBJ2-1
CDR3 DNA: TGTGCCAGCAGTTGGAAGCGGGGGGGCCGGGATGAGCAGTTCTTC
CDR3 protein: CASSWKRGGRDEQFF

D gene: TRBD1
V gene: TRBV6-5
clone size: NA
J gene: TRBJ1-2
CDR3 DNA: TGTGCCAGCAGCTTCGGGACAGGGGTTTATGGCTACACCTTC
CDR3 protein: CASSFGTGVYGYTF

D gene: NA
V gene: TRBV6-5
clone size: NA
J gene: TRBJ2-7
CDR3 DNA: TGTGCCAGCATGCGCAGGGGAACCTACGAGCAGTACTTC
CDR3 protein: CASMRRGTYEQYF

D gene: NA
V gene: TRBV7-2
clone size: NA
J gene: TRBJ2-5
CDR3 DNA: TGTGCCAGCAGCTTACTTCGGTTAGGTGGTCAGGGGCGAGAGACCCAGTACTTC
CDR3 protein: CASSLLRLGGQGRETQYF

D gene: TRBD1
V gene: TRBV7-9
clone size: NA
J gene: TRBJ1-6
CDR3 DNA: TGTGCCAGCAGCAGACAGGGAGATAATTCACCCCTCCACTTT
CDR3 protein: CASSRQGDNSPLHF

D gene: NA
V gene: TRBV5-1
clone size: NA
J gene: TRBJ2-3
CDR3 DNA: TGCGCCAGCAGCTTCCAGGGTTTGGGCACAGATACGCAGTATTTT
CDR3 protein: CASSFQGLGTDTQYF

D gene: TRBD2
V gene: TRBV11-2
clone size: NA
J gene: TRBJ2-3
CDR3 DNA: TGTGCCAGCAGCTTGAATGCGGGGGTGCGCACAGATACGCAGTATTTT
CDR3 protein: CASSLNAGVRTDTQYF

D gene: NA
V gene: TRBV6-5
clone size: NA
J gene: TRBJ2-5
CDR3 DNA: TGTGCCAGCAGTTACGGTGGCACACCCCAAGAGACCCAGTACTTC
CDR3 protein: CASSYGGTPQETQYF

D gene: NA
V gene: TRBV12-3/TRBV12-4
clone size: NA
J gene: TRBJ1-1
CDR3 DNA: TGTGCCAGCAGCCGGGTACGGGGCACTGAAGCTTTCTTT
CDR3 protein: CASSRVRGTEAFF

D gene: NA
V gene: TRBV12-3/TRBV12-4
clone size: once
J gene: TRBJ1-1
CDR3 DNA: TGTGCCAGCAGACAGAACAGGGCCGGTGAAGCTTTCTTT
CDR3 protein: CASRQNRAGEAFF

D gene: TRBD1
V gene: TRBV3-1/TRBV3-2
clone size: NA
J gene: TRBJ2-3
CDR3 DNA: TGTGCCAGCAGCCCTGGCCCCCCAGGGACAGCCACAGATACGCAGTATTTT
CDR3 protein: CASSPGPPGTATDTQYF

D gene: TRBD1
V gene: TRBV5-1
clone size: few
J gene: TRBJ1-1
CDR3 DNA: TGCGCCAGCAGCTTACAGGGGTGGGGAAACACTGAAGCTTTCTTT
CDR3 protein: CASSLQGWGNTEAFF

D gene: TRBD2
V gene: TRBV27
clone size: NA
J gene: TRBJ2-7
CDR3 DNA: TGTGCCAGCAGTTTAGGACTAGCGGGAAGCGAGCAGTACTTC
CDR3 protein: CASSLGLAGSEQYF

D gene: NA
V gene: TRBV14
clone size: NA
J gene: TRBJ1-1
CDR3 DNA: TGTGCCAGCAGTCCCGTACAGAAGAACACTGAAGCTTTCTTT
CDR3 protein: CASSPVQKNTEAFF

D gene: TRBD1
V gene: TRBV18
clone size: NA
J gene: TRBJ2-1
CDR3 DNA: TGTGCCAGCTCAACAGGACAGGGGTCGGGCTATGGGGAGCAGTTCTTC
CDR3 protein: CASSTGQGSGYGEQFF

D gene: TRBD1
V gene: TRBV6-5
clone size: few
J gene: TRBJ2-7
CDR3 DNA: TGTGCCTCCAGGGGGCTGAGCTACGAGCAGTACTTC
CDR3 protein: CASRGLSYEQYF

D gene: NA
V gene: TRBV13
clone size: NA
J gene: TRBJ1-6
CDR3 DNA: TGTGCCAGCAGCTTGGCAGGGGTAAATTCACCCCTCCACTTT
CDR3 protein: CASSLAGVNSPLHF

D gene: TRBD2
V gene: TRBV3-1/TRBV3-2
clone size: NA
J gene: TRBJ2-1
CDR3 DNA: TGTGCCAGCAGCCAAGTCGGGGGGACGACCTACAATGAGCAGTTCTTC
CDR3 protein: CASSQVGGTTYNEQFF

D gene: TRBD1
V gene: TRBV7-2
clone size: NA
J gene: TRBJ1-2
CDR3 DNA: TGTGCCAGCAGCACCTCCGGGACAGGAAGCTATGGCTACACCTTC
CDR3 protein: CASSTSGTGSYGYTF